This T cell receptor beta chain was sequenced in a study of blood T cell repertoires in COVID-19. Whole-study context: Some COVID-19 samples were acute and others convalescent; all came from the United States, Italy and Spain.

In the study's own analysis: Estimation of nucleated cell counts relied on the amplification of reference gene primers. The method was immunoSEQ multiplex PCR; TCRdb's version includes in-frame clones alone and lacks a portion of them. V and J calls and clone size are copied from that table; D and trimming were computed from the DNA. Of approximately 190,000 clones in the sample, roughly 82% were seen once. This CDR3 comprises 12 residues. The V gene lost 2 bases and the J gene lost 7 bases, with 8 bases spanning the gap. The sample consisted of peripheral blood. The clonotype originates from a woman aged 55-70 years with COVID-19, enrolled during active disease. V and J are TRBV12-3 or TRBV12-4 and TRBJ1-2; possibly TRBD1 for D (6 bases). CDR3 sequence: CASSLQGFGYTF. CDR3 sequence (DNA): TGTGCCAGCAGTTTACAGGGGTTTGGCTACACCTTC.